The source of this T cell receptor beta chain is a study of beta chain features in type 1 diabetes. Study-wide context: Age and gender were similar between patients and healthy donors, as were cell yields. General study findings and limits: Shortening that was moderate but significant affected the TCRB CDR3s of Type 1 diabetes patients in all four CD4+ subsets.

This clone has more than one count but fewer than ten. What it recognizes is unknown. Of the isolated RNA, all was reverse transcribed, and so the sequenced material was expressed TCRB transcripts. Some clones are missing from TCRdb's copy, which holds only in-frame ones; the method was immunoSEQ multiplex PCR. The table lists a few hundred thousand clones, approximately 13% of them singletons. The V gene lost 0 bases and the J gene lost 4 bases, with 14 bases spanning the gap. CDR1 is KGHSH, CDR2 LQKENI, per germline. The CDR3 covers 16 residues. The receptor comes from a woman aged 18-29 years with type 1 diabetes. J is TRBJ2-3 and V is TRBV18, with unresolved D. The sample consisted of naive CD4+ T cells from blood. In nucleotides, the CDR3 is TGTGCCAGCTCACCACCGAATAGTTTCAAAGCAGATACGCAGTATTTT. The encoded protein is CASSPPNSFKADTQYF.